This is a list of T cell receptor beta chains from one sample in a study of regulatory T cells in long-lasting Graves disease. TCRdb reprocessed the multiplex PCR reads via MiXCR and lists one record per CDR3 protein. Of 550,000 to 600,000 distinct CDR3 sequences listed, around 15% are singletons. These data were likewise used in another study, on T cells in Graves' hyperthyroidism and ophthalmopathy.

Sequenced material: peripheral blood mononuclear cells (PBMCs), taken at new diagnosis, from a patient treated with antithyroid drugs. Receptors were obtained from a man between 18 and 35 years old with Graves disease. CDR3s include the opening cysteine and the closing phenylalanine or tryptophan. The D gene is left open where the match is weak. Size tells how often a clone was seen (once, few, many) or the class of an expanded clone, and some rows leave it out.

d_call: .
clone_size: many
v_call: TRBV27
j_call: TRBJ2-5
cdr3_aa: CASSFTGLGTQYF
cdr3_nt: TGTGCCAGCAGTTTCACAGGACTGGGGACCCAGTACTTC

d_call: .
clone_size: many
v_call: TRBV27
j_call: TRBJ2-7
cdr3_aa: CASRGQYSMGEQYF
cdr3_nt: TGTGCCAGCAGGGGACAATACTCCATGGGCGAGCAGTACTTC

d_call: .
clone_size: .
v_call: TRBV15
j_call: TRBJ2-1
cdr3_aa: CATSSPLSSYNEQFF
cdr3_nt: TGTGCCACCAGCAGCCCGCTCAGCTCCTACAATGAGCAGTTCTTC

d_call: TRBD1
clone_size: many
v_call: TRBV5-1
j_call: TRBJ1-1
cdr3_aa: CASARGGTGGTEAFF
cdr3_nt: TGCGCCAGCGCCCGTGGTGGGACAGGGGGCACTGAAGCTTTCTTT

d_call: TRBD1
clone_size: many
v_call: TRBV7-9
j_call: TRBJ2-1
cdr3_aa: CASSPTGVSYNEQFF
cdr3_nt: TGTGCCAGCAGCCCAACAGGGGTTTCCTACAATGAGCAGTTCTTC

d_call: TRBD1
clone_size: many
v_call: TRBV30
j_call: TRBJ2-1
cdr3_aa: CAWSVPDRVAYNEQFF
cdr3_nt: TGTGCCTGGAGTGTACCCGACAGGGTAGCTTACAATGAGCAGTTCTTC

d_call: TRBD1
clone_size: many
v_call: TRBV6-1
j_call: TRBJ2-7
cdr3_aa: CATLRDRVFYEQYF
cdr3_nt: TGTGCCACGCTCCGGGACAGGGTCTTCTACGAGCAGTACTTC

d_call: .
clone_size: many
v_call: TRBV6-5
j_call: TRBJ1-1
cdr3_aa: CASSYQRTEAFF
cdr3_nt: TGTGCCAGCAGTTACCAGAGGACTGAAGCTTTCTTT

d_call: TRBD2
clone_size: .
v_call: TRBV5-1
j_call: TRBJ2-5
cdr3_aa: CASSSQRTSGKQETQYF
cdr3_nt: TGCGCCAGCAGCTCTCAAAGGACTAGCGGGAAACAAGAGACCCAGTACTTC

d_call: .
clone_size: few
v_call: TRBV4-1
j_call: TRBJ2-7
cdr3_aa: CASSQDLDYEQYF
cdr3_nt: TGCGCCAGCAGCCAAGATCTGGACTACGAGCAGTACTTC

d_call: .
clone_size: .
v_call: TRBV4-2
j_call: TRBJ1-2
cdr3_aa: CASSHEQGEYGYTF
cdr3_nt: TGTGCCAGCAGCCACGAACAGGGTGAATATGGCTACACCTTC

d_call: .
clone_size: once
v_call: TRBV20-1
j_call: TRBJ2-3
cdr3_aa: CSASKHGSVDTQYF
cdr3_nt: TGCAGTGCTAGTAAGCACGGTAGCGTGGATACGCAGTATTTT

d_call: .
clone_size: many
v_call: TRBV27
j_call: TRBJ1-2
cdr3_aa: CASRPTTGLDYYGYTF
cdr3_nt: TGTGCCAGCCGACCCACCACAGGATTAGATTACTATGGCTACACCTTC

d_call: TRBD2
clone_size: many
v_call: TRBV5-1
j_call: TRBJ2-1
cdr3_aa: CASSLLGLAGGASYNEQFF
cdr3_nt: TGCGCCAGCAGCTTGTTAGGACTAGCGGGAGGTGCCTCCTACAATGAGCAGTTCTTC

d_call: .
clone_size: few
v_call: TRBV20-1
j_call: TRBJ2-7
cdr3_aa: CSAAKDEQYF
cdr3_nt: TGCAGTGCCGCTAAGGACGAGCAGTACTTC

d_call: TRBD2
clone_size: few
v_call: TRBV7-3
j_call: TRBJ2-2
cdr3_aa: CASSSLGGSANTGELFF
cdr3_nt: TGTGCCAGCAGCTCCTTGGGAGGGAGCGCGAACACCGGGGAGCTGTTTTTT

d_call: TRBD2
clone_size: few
v_call: TRBV6-1
j_call: TRBJ2-4
cdr3_aa: CAPTPRTGGTKNIQYF
cdr3_nt: TGTGCCCCCACCCCCAGGACGGGGGGTACCAAAAACATTCAGTACTTC

d_call: TRBD1
clone_size: many
v_call: TRBV30
j_call: TRBJ1-5
cdr3_aa: CAWSVGTGGQPQHF
cdr3_nt: TGTGCCTGGAGCGTGGGGACAGGAGGTCAGCCCCAGCATTTT

d_call: TRBD2
clone_size: few
v_call: TRBV29-1
j_call: TRBJ2-3
cdr3_aa: CSVGGNLAGVGDTQYF
cdr3_nt: TGCAGCGTTGGAGGCAATTTAGCGGGAGTCGGGGATACGCAGTATTTT

d_call: TRBD2
clone_size: many
v_call: TRBV28
j_call: TRBJ2-3
cdr3_aa: CASWTSGSHTDTQYF
cdr3_nt: TGTGCCAGCTGGACTAGCGGGAGCCACACAGATACGCAGTATTTT

d_call: TRBD2
clone_size: many
v_call: TRBV11-2
j_call: TRBJ2-3
cdr3_aa: CASSIRRGTTTDTQYF
cdr3_nt: TGTGCCAGCAGCATAAGGCGAGGGACTACCACAGATACGCAGTATTTT

d_call: TRBD1
clone_size: many
v_call: TRBV20-1
j_call: TRBJ1-5
cdr3_aa: CSARGLEGAVGQPQHF
cdr3_nt: TGCAGTGCTAGAGGGTTAGAGGGGGCGGTTGGACAGCCCCAGCATTTT

d_call: .
clone_size: many
v_call: TRBV28
j_call: TRBJ2-2
cdr3_aa: CASSLGTGTGELFF
cdr3_nt: TGTGCCAGCAGTTTGGGCACAGGGACCGGGGAGCTGTTTTTT

d_call: .
clone_size: .
v_call: TRBV28
j_call: TRBJ1-2
cdr3_aa: CASRYRELYGYTF
cdr3_nt: TGTGCCAGCCGTTACCGGGAACTGTATGGCTACACCTTC

d_call: .
clone_size: many
v_call: TRBV7-3
j_call: TRBJ2-1
cdr3_aa: CASSTRPGNEQFF
cdr3_nt: TGTGCCAGCAGCACCCGACCCGGCAATGAGCAGTTCTTC

d_call: .
clone_size: few
v_call: TRBV9
j_call: TRBJ2-1
cdr3_aa: CASSVGSEQFF
cdr3_nt: TGTGCCAGCAGCGTAGGGTCTGAGCAGTTCTTC

d_call: .
clone_size: many
v_call: TRBV6-1
j_call: TRBJ2-1
cdr3_aa: CASSEPFRGNEQFF
cdr3_nt: TGTGCCAGCAGTGAACCGTTTCGGGGTAATGAGCAGTTCTTC

d_call: .
clone_size: few
v_call: TRBV18
j_call: TRBJ1-4
cdr3_aa: CASSAPPGSANEKLFF
cdr3_nt: TGTGCCAGCTCAGCACCACCCGGGAGTGCTAATGAAAAACTGTTTTTT

d_call: TRBD2
clone_size: many
v_call: TRBV12-3/TRBV12-4
j_call: TRBJ2-2
cdr3_aa: CASSSKLSGRSPGELFF
cdr3_nt: TGTGCCAGCAGTTCCAAACTAAGCGGGAGGTCCCCTGGGGAGCTGTTTTTT

d_call: TRBD2
clone_size: few
v_call: TRBV20-1
j_call: TRBJ2-5
cdr3_aa: CSASIGTSGSFAETQYF
cdr3_nt: TGCAGTGCTAGTATTGGGACTAGCGGGAGTTTCGCTGAGACCCAGTACTTC

d_call: .
clone_size: .
v_call: TRBV19
j_call: TRBJ2-5
cdr3_aa: CASRNGSSRETQYF
cdr3_nt: TGTGCCAGTAGGAACGGTTCTAGCAGAGAGACCCAGTACTTC

d_call: TRBD1
clone_size: few
v_call: TRBV5-8
j_call: TRBJ1-1
cdr3_aa: CASSLGIQGPASTEAFF
cdr3_nt: TGTGCCAGCAGCTTGGGAATACAGGGGCCTGCGAGCACTGAAGCTTTCTTT

d_call: .
clone_size: many
v_call: TRBV6-1
j_call: TRBJ1-2
cdr3_aa: CASREPRDPNYGYTF
cdr3_nt: TGTGCCAGCAGGGAACCTCGGGACCCTAACTATGGCTACACCTTC

d_call: TRBD1
clone_size: .
v_call: TRBV7-2
j_call: TRBJ2-6
cdr3_aa: CASSTRQGGANVLTF
cdr3_nt: TGTGCCAGCAGCACCCGACAGGGCGGGGCCAACGTCCTGACTTTC

d_call: .
clone_size: .
v_call: TRBV3-1
j_call: TRBJ2-7
cdr3_aa: CASSQWGWEQYF
cdr3_nt: TGTGCCAGCAGCCAATGGGGCTGGGAGCAGTACTTC

d_call: TRBD2
clone_size: .
v_call: TRBV7-3
j_call: TRBJ2-5
cdr3_aa: CASSFGTSGRETQYF
cdr3_nt: TGTGCCAGCAGCTTCGGGACTAGCGGGAGAGAGACCCAGTACTTC

d_call: .
clone_size: few
v_call: TRBV5-1
j_call: TRBJ2-5
cdr3_aa: CASSLVGTPSETQYF
cdr3_nt: TGCGCCAGCAGCTTGGTGGGGACCCCTTCGGAGACCCAGTACTTC

d_call: TRBD2
clone_size: .
v_call: TRBV29-1
j_call: TRBJ2-1
cdr3_aa: CSVAPSGVYNEQFF
cdr3_nt: TGCAGCGTTGCCCCTAGCGGAGTCTACAATGAGCAGTTCTTC

d_call: TRBD2
clone_size: many
v_call: TRBV11-2
j_call: TRBJ2-1
cdr3_aa: CASSLVSSGRQFGGDEQFF
cdr3_nt: TGTGCCAGCAGCTTAGTATCTAGCGGGAGGCAATTCGGGGGGGATGAGCAGTTCTTC

d_call: .
clone_size: many
v_call: TRBV7-2
j_call: TRBJ2-1
cdr3_aa: CASSPQNYNEQFF
cdr3_nt: TGTGCCAGCAGCCCCCAGAATTACAATGAGCAGTTCTTC